The 7 T cell receptor beta chains below come from one sample, sequenced in a study of blood T cell repertoires in COVID-19 (TCRdb year 2020). Receptor amplification or capture employed the immunoSEQ multiplex PCR assay. TCRdb stores this immuneACCESS table with in-frame sequences only. Part of the clones is absent; in the studies checked, under half of the shortfall reflects unresolved V genes, and no reason is known for the rest. The sample includes some 120,000 clones, with roughly 80% observed a single time. The top ten clonotypes cover about 15% of the sample. The specimen was peripheral blood. The receptor set was obtained from a woman aged 50 to 60 with acute or convalescent COVID-19.

The chain couples TRBV27 to TRBJ2-3; 8 nucleotides match TRBD1. The CDR3 is made up of 14 amino acids. Germline CDR1 and CDR2: MNHEY and SMNVEV (reference sequence). Losses at the gene ends were 6 bases for V and 5 bases for J; bases not matched to a gene: 7. CDR3 sequence (DNA): TGTGCCAGCAGATCAATCAGGGGGCGAGATACGCAGTATTTT. This sequence encodes CASRSIRGRDTQYF.

This rearrangement joins TRBV18 to TRBJ2-7; no definite D call. This CDR3 contains 14 residues. Germline V gives CDR1 KGHSH, CDR2 LQKENI. V lost 0 bases, J lost 1 base, and 7 bases lay in between. The CDR3, as DNA: TGTGCCAGCTCACCACCGCTAGAGTCCTACGAGCAGTACTTC. Its protein is CASSPPLESYEQYF.

V usage is TRBV5-5 and J usage is TRBJ1-4; a possible D gene is TRBD1 (5 bases). Looked up from germline, CDR1 is SGHKS and CDR2 is YYEKEE (reference sequence). V lost 3 bases, J lost 6 bases, and 12 bases lay in between. The CDR3 loop spans 14 amino acids. CDR3 amino acids: CASSSRVLDEKLFF. CDR3 nucleotides: TGTGCCAGCAGCTCCAGGGTCCTAGATGAAAAACTGTTTTTT.

This clone is medium-sized within its sample. The chain couples TRBV10-3 to TRBJ2-3, with D possibly matching TRBD2 (6 bases). Germline V gene data show CDR1 as ENHRY and CDR2 as SYGVKD. Trimming pared 6 bases from V and 2 bases from J, leaving 24 bases between. This CDR3 comprises 18 residues. The CDR3 here is CAISAHPLRGNLTDTQYF. CDR3 in DNA: TGTGCCATCAGCGCTCACCCGCTCCGGGGGAACCTCACAGATACGCAGTATTTT.

J is TRBJ1-5 and V is TRBV10-1, with D hard to call. CDR1 is WNHNN and CDR2 is SYGVQD in the germline V gene (reference sequence). The CDR3 has 14 residues. The V gene lost 10 bases and the J gene lost 1 base, with 14 bases spanning the gap. Here the CDR3 reads CAIFLRVSNQPQHF. CDR3 coding DNA: TGCGCCATCTTTCTCCGGGTCAGCAATCAGCCCCAGCATTTT.

The sample holds a few counts of this clone. The chain couples TRBV19 to TRBJ1-1; 9 bases are shared with TRBD1. This CDR3 is built from 15 residues. The germline gives CDR1 LNHDA, CDR2 SQIVND (reference sequence). V lost 7 bases, J lost 7 bases, and 13 bases stayed unmatched. The CDR3 protein is CASMGGTGGIDEAFF. CDR3 DNA sequence: TGTGCCAGTATGGGGGGAACAGGGGGCATTGATGAAGCTTTCTTT. The variable domain in full, completed from reference TRBV19 and TRBJ1-1, reads DGGITQSPKYLFRKEGQNVTLSCEQNLNHDAMYWYRQDPGQGLRLIYYSQIVNDFQKGDIAEGYSVSREKKESFPLTVTSAQKNPTAFYLCASMGGTGGIDEAFFGQGTRLTVV.

The chain links TRBV12-3 or TRBV12-4 to TRBJ1-1, with D unclear. CDR3 length: 13 amino acids. V was trimmed by 4 bases and J by 4 bases, leaving 10 bases between them. The DNA for the CDR3 is TGTGCCAGCAGTTCTCCCCGACTCACTGAAGCTTTCTTT. It codes for CASSSPRLTEAFF.